What follows are 5 T cell receptor beta chains derived from one specimen sequenced in a study of blood T cell repertoires in COVID-19. This table comes from immunoSEQ multiplex PCR, and its TCRdb copy is limited to in-frame clones, with some not included. The repertoire consists of more than 200,000 clones, with 87% occurring once and the leading ten covering 11%. Material for sequencing was PBMCs or T cells enriched from blood (not recorded which). These receptors came from a man aged 25 to 40 who had recovered from COVID-19.

This clone was observed a handful of times. The V gene is TRBV19, the J gene TRBJ1-3; possible D gene TRBD1, 6 bases. Germline assignment: CDR1 LNHDA and CDR2 SQIVND (reference sequence). V lost 8 bases to trimming and J lost 8 bases, with 22 bases between them. The CDR3 loop spans 15 amino acids. The DNA of the CDR3 is TGTGCCAGTCGTGAGGGGGGGTCGGGGTCGGACACCATATATTTT. It translates to CASREGGSGSDTIYF.

V and J are TRBV6-6 and TRBJ1-2, with 8 bases lining up with TRBD1. The ends lost 6 bases at V and 5 bases at J; junction bases unmatched: 8. The CDR3 totals 14 residues. CDR1 is MNHNY and CDR2 is SVGAGI in the germline V gene (reference sequence). The CDR3 bases are TGTGCCAGCAGAACCGGGACAGGAAAGTATGGCTACACCTTC. Translating it yields CASRTGTGKYGYTF.

The CDR3 loop reads CASSQALAGGRALDEQFF. CDR3 sequence (DNA): TGCGCCAGCAGCCAAGCCCTCGCGGGAGGGAGGGCGCTTGATGAGCAGTTCTTC. V and J are TRBV4-1 and TRBJ2-1; the match to TRBD2 covers 9 bases. The V segment lost 1 base and the J segment 8 bases; nucleotides outside the gene matches: 15. The germline V gene has CDR1 MGHRA and CDR2 YSYEKL. The CDR3 spans 18 residues.

The chain recombines TRBV6-5 with TRBJ2-7; the match to TRBD1 covers 8 bases. In germline, CDR1 is MNHEY, CDR2 SVGAGI. The CDR3 totals 14 residues. Trimming removed 7 bases from V and 5 bases from J; junction bases left unmatched: 10. Here the CDR3 reads CASKPDRGRDEQYF. For the CDR3, the DNA is TGTGCCAGCAAACCAGACAGGGGTCGGGACGAGCAGTACTTC.

The V call is TRBV11-2, the J call TRBJ2-2; the match to TRBD2 covers 12 bases. Looked up from germline, CDR1 is SGHAT and CDR2 is FQNNGV. V lost 5 bases and J lost 7; bases outside the gene matches: 5. The CDR3 is 15 residues long. The CDR3 is CASSLLAGGGGELFF. In DNA form, the CDR3 reads TGTGCCAGCAGCCTACTAGCGGGGGGCGGCGGGGAGCTGTTTTTT.